This entry lists 19 T cell receptor beta chains sequenced from one sample in a study of cytomegalovirus exposure and HLA in healthy donors. PCR amplification relied on 60 Vbeta primers (plus 13 Jbeta primers). Data came from immunoSEQ multiplex PCR; TCRdb stores just in-frame clones and leaves some out. Of about 110,000 clones detected, more than 60% appear once; the ten largest clones hold roughly 5.7%. Specimen: PBMCs. The receptors originated from a male donor in good health and CMV-seronegative.

Only a few counts were recorded for this clone. The chain employs TRBV5-6 and TRBJ2-5, with 8 bases identical to TRBD1. J gave up 3 bases and V 4 bases, and 2 bases lay outside the gene matches. CDR1 and CDR2 from the germline V gene are SGHDT and YYEEEE. This CDR3 spans 13 amino acids. CDR3 nucleotide sequence: TGTGCCAGCAGCCGGGGACAGGAAGAGACCCAGTACTTC. Translating gives CASSRGQEETQYF.

This clone turned up a few times. The chain combines TRBV13 with TRBJ2-7; TRBD2 agrees at 8 bases. Germline V gene sequence: CDR1 PRHDT, CDR2 FYEKMQ (reference sequence). The CDR3 is 15 amino acids. The V segment lost 0 bases and the J segment 5 bases; nucleotides outside the gene matches: 6. The CDR3 sequence: CASSLGRSGRNEQYF. The CDR3 region has the DNA TGTGCCAGCAGCTTAGGCCGGAGCGGGAGAAACGAGCAGTACTTC.

The chain combines TRBV9 with TRBJ1-5; 9 bases line up with TRBD1. The V segment lost 4 bases and the J segment 4 bases; nucleotides outside the gene matches: 6. The CDR3 contains 15 residues. The germline V gene encodes CDR1 SGDLS and CDR2 YYNGEE. CDR3 sequence reads: CASSLGGTGNQPQHF. The CDR3 nucleotides are TGTGCCAGCAGCCTAGGGGGGACAGGGAATCAGCCCCAGCATTTT.

The table lists this clone with a few counts. J is TRBJ2-7 and V is TRBV4-1, with D possibly TRBD2 on 6 matching bases. CDR1 is MGHRA, CDR2 YSYEKL, per germline. V shed 0 bases and J shed 1 base, with 10 bases lying between them. There are 15 residues in the CDR3. CDR3 region: CASSQDSAGSYEQYF. The CDR3 region has the DNA TGCGCCAGCAGCCAAGACTCGGCGGGATCCTACGAGCAGTACTTC.

This chain links TRBV27 with TRBJ2-5; D perhaps matches TRBD1 (6 bases). V shed 3 bases and J shed 2 bases, with 10 bases lying between them. The germline CDR1 and CDR2 sequences are MNHEY and SMNVEV (reference sequence). The CDR3 is made up of 14 amino acids. CDR3 in amino acids: CASSFRGGQETQYF. CDR3 sequence (DNA): TGTGCCAGCAGTTTCAGGGGCGGGCAAGAGACCCAGTACTTC.

This chain uses TRBV30 with TRBJ2-3, with TRBD2 matching over 8 bases. The CDR3 has 15 amino acids. Trimming took 0 bases from V and 3 from J; bases not matched to a gene: 5. The germline V gene encodes CDR1 GTSNPN and CDR2 SVGIG (reference sequence). The CDR3 DNA is TGTGCCTGGAGTGTTGGAGCGGGAGAAACAGATACGCAGTATTTT. Residues: CAWSVGAGETDTQYF. The entire variable domain, with the rest obtained from reference TRBV30 and TRBJ2-3, is as follows: SQTIHQWPATLVQPVGSPLSLECTVEGTSNPNLYWYRQAAGRGLQLLFYSVGIGQISSEVPQNLSASRPQDRQFILSSKKLLLSDSGFYLCAWSVGAGETDTQYFGPGTRLTVL.

The chain links TRBV30 to TRBJ2-2; maybe TRBD2 (5 bases). V shed 5 bases and J shed 6 bases, with 13 bases lying between them. This CDR3 contains 13 residues. Germline V gene sequence: CDR1 GTSNPN, CDR2 SVGIG (reference sequence). CDR3 coding DNA: TGTGCCTGGGCTCGGACTGGGGCCGGGGAGCTGTTTTTT. Protein: CAWARTGAGELFF.

V is TRBV6-1 and J is TRBJ2-1; 7 positions match TRBD2. Germline V gene sequence: CDR1 MNHNS, CDR2 SASEGT. This CDR3 comprises 13 residues. After removal of 8 bases from V and 9 bases from J, the junction contained 10 bases not matched to a gene. The CDR3 bases are TGTGCCAGCCGGACGGGAGGATGGGTTGAGCAGTTCTTC. Protein sequence: CASRTGGWVEQFF.

As for this clone: Its ends do not fully match the called genes, so a read error is possible. J is TRBJ2-1 and V is TRBV5-1, with 11 nucleotides matching TRBD2. From germline, CDR1 is SGHRS and CDR2 YFSETQ. This CDR3 spans 16 amino acids. The CDR3 sequence is CASRLQPGLAANGQFF. CDR3 coding DNA: TGCGCCAGCAGATTACAACCGGGACTAGCGGCTAATGGGCAGTTCTTC.

CDR3 DNA sequence: TGTGCCAGCAGCCAAGAGGAGGGGGCTGACTATGGCTACACCTTC. As protein: CASSQEEGADYGYTF. The J gene is TRBJ1-2, the V gene TRBV4-2, with TRBD1 matching 7 bases. The V and J ends lost 0 bases and 3 bases, in that order; junction bases with no gene match: 4. Germline V gene data show CDR1 as LGHNA and CDR2 as YNFKEQ. The CDR3 has 15 amino acids.

This chain connects TRBV4-3 to TRBJ2-3; TRBD1 matches at 12 bases. The CDR3 covers 19 residues. Germline CDR1 is LGHNA and CDR2 is YSLEER. The junction had 9 bases not matched to a gene; V was cut back by 0 bases and J by 2 bases. CDR3 residues: CASSQEGTGGGWATDTQYF. The CDR3 DNA reads as TGCGCCAGCAGCCAAGAGGGGACAGGGGGCGGATGGGCCACAGATACGCAGTATTTT.

This rearrangement joins TRBV2 to TRBJ1-5, with D uncertain. Germline-derived CDR1 and CDR2 are SNHLY and FYNNEI. CDR3 size: 13 residues. V was shortened by 6 bases and J by 0 bases, with 6 bases between the two germline ends. CDR3: CASRGDSNQPQHF. The CDR3, as DNA: TGTGCCAGCAGGGGAGATAGCAATCAGCCCCAGCATTTT.

The V and J genes are TRBV4-1 and TRBJ1-2; 8 bases line up with TRBD1. The CDR3 has 15 amino acids. In germline, CDR1 is MGHRA, CDR2 YSYEKL. J was trimmed by 8 bases and V by 3 bases; bases with no gene match: 11. CDR3 amino acids: CASSQVIGRGRGYTF. Here the CDR3 DNA reads TGCGCCAGCAGCCAGGTGATTGGCAGGGGGCGAGGCTACACCTTC.

The CDR3 bases are TGCGCCAGCAGCTTGGGCCCAGGACAGGGGGACTCTGAAGCTTTCTTT. Its protein is CASSLGPGQGDSEAFF. The rearrangement joins TRBV5-1 to TRBJ1-1; 10 nucleotides agree with TRBD1. The CDR3 runs 16 residues. V trimming: 0 bases; J trimming: 6 bases; junction bases outside the gene matches: 8. The V gene's germline CDR1 is SGHRS and CDR2 YFSETQ.

The genes are TRBV29-1 and TRBJ2-7; TRBD1 might be the D (6 bases). The CDR3 covers 15 residues. V lost 1 base and J 2 bases, leaving 15 bases between the germline ends. Germline V gene sequence: CDR1 SQVTM, CDR2 ANQGSEA. Written as DNA, the CDR3 is TGCAGCGTTGAAGGGACAGCCGACTTTCCCTACGAGCAGTACTTC. Protein: CSVEGTADFPYEQYF.

This clone has just a few counts. The chain couples TRBV4-3 to TRBJ2-7; 9 nucleotides agree with TRBD1. Germline V gene sequence: CDR1 LGHNA, CDR2 YSLEER. The CDR3 is made up of 15 amino acids. V trimming: 1 base; J trimming: 3 bases; junction bases outside the gene matches: 4. CDR3 in DNA: TGCGCCAGCAGCCAAGGGACAGGGGAAAGCTACGAGCAGTACTTC. Protein product: CASSQGTGESYEQYF.

The rearrangement links TRBV10-3 to TRBJ1-5, with 8 bases aligning to TRBD1. The CDR3 is made up of 14 amino acids. After removal of 11 bases from V and 2 bases from J, the junction contained 8 bases not matched to a gene. Per the germline V gene, CDR1 is ENHRY and CDR2 is SYGVKD. The CDR3 nucleotides read TGTGCCCATAGCCAGGACAGGGGCAATCAGCCCCAGCATTTT. Translation gives CAHSQDRGNQPQHF.

The chain joins TRBV7-9 to TRBJ2-2, with a tentative D call TRBD2 (5 bases). The CDR3 runs to 14 residues. CDR1 is SEHNR and CDR2 is FQNEAQ in the germline V gene (reference sequence). The V and J ends lost 3 bases and 3 bases respectively, with 8 bases between them. The DNA of the CDR3 is TGTGCCAGCAGCTTTTTGGGAGACACCGGGGAGCTGTTTTTT. Its protein product is CASSFLGDTGELFF.

The V gene is TRBV7-9, the J gene TRBJ2-1; 7 bases are shared with TRBD2. The CDR3 contains 16 residues. J was trimmed by 5 bases and V by 5 bases; bases with no gene match: 12. In germline, CDR1 is SEHNR, CDR2 FQNEAQ (reference sequence). The CDR3 spells CASSNILAPINNEQFF. The CDR3 DNA follows: TGTGCCAGCAGCAATATACTAGCGCCAATAAACAATGAGCAGTTCTTC.